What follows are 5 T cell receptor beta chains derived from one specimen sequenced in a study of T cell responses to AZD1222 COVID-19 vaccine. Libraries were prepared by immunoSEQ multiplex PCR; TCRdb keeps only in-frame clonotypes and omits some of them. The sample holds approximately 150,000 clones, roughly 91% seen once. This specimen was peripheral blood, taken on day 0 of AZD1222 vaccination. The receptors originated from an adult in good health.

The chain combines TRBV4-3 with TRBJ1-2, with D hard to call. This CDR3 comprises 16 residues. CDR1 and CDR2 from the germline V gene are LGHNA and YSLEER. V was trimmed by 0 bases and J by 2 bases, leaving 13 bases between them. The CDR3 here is CASSQERQPTNYGYTF. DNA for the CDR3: TGCGCCAGCAGCCAAGAAAGGCAACCGACCAACTATGGCTACACCTTC.

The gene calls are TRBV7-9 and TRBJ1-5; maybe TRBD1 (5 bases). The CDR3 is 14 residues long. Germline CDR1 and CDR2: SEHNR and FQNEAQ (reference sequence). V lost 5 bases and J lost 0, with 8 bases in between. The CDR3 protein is CASSVGGSNQPQHF. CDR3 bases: TGTGCCAGCAGCGTCGGGGGTAGCAATCAGCCCCAGCATTTT.

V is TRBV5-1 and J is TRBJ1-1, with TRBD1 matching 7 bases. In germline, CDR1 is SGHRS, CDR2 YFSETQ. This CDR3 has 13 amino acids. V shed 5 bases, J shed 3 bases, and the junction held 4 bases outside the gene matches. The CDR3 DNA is TGCGCCAGCAGACGCGACAGGGACACTGAAGCTTTCTTT. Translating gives CASRRDRDTEAFF. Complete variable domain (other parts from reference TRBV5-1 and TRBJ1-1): KAGVTQTPRYLIKTRGQQVTLSCSPISGHRSVSWYQQTPGQGLQFLFEYFSETQRNKGNFPGRFSGRQFSNSRSEMNVSTLELGDSALYLCASRRDRDTEAFFGQGTRLTVV.

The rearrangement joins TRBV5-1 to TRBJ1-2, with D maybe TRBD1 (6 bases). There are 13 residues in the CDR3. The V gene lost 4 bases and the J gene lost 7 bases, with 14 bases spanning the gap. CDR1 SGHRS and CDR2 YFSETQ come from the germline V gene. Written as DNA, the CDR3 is TGCGCCAGCAGCCCTGTGGCAGGGGTTGGCTACACCTTC. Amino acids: CASSPVAGVGYTF.

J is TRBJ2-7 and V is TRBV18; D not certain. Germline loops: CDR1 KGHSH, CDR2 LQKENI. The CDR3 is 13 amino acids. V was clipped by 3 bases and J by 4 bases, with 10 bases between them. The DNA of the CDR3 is TGTGCCAGCTCACCTTTATTCGGGTACGAGCAGTACTTC. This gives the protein CASSPLFGYEQYF.